The next 10 T cell receptor beta chains were all read from a single sample in a study of post-analysis software for immune sequencing data. Study-wide results and limits: Compared with controls, patients had more of about 5 TRBV segments, including TRBV5-6, TRBV5-1 and TRBV20-1.

Their antigens are not known. Included in the TCR beta cDNA libraries were unique molecular identifiers. TCRdb re-called the PCR reads with MiXCR, one entry per CDR3 protein. The repertoire holds hundreds of thousands of distinct CDR3 sequences, approximately 60% seen once, with 10% to 12% in the top ten. The sequenced sample consisted of blood. The receptors stem from a girl aged 2 to 10 with multiple sclerosis.

The chain recombines TRBV29-1 with TRBJ2-5, with TRBD1 identical over 8 bases. Unmatched junction bases numbered 15, after V lost 7 bases and J lost 11 bases. The germline V gene has CDR1 SQVTM and CDR2 ANQGSEA. The length of the CDR3 is 13 residues. The DNA of the CDR3 is TGCAGCGGAAAACAGGGGGGATCCTACGATCAGTACTTC. It yields the protein CSGKQGGSYDQYF.

The gene calls are TRBV25-1 and TRBJ1-2; no definite D call. The CDR3 has 12 residues. Trimming took 6 bases from V and 6 from J, leaving 11 bases between them. Germline V gene data show CDR1 as MGHDK and CDR2 as SYGVNS. CDR3 DNA sequence: TGTGCCAGCAGACTCGGCTTGGATGGCTACACCTTC. Translating gives CASRLGLDGYTF.

The V call is TRBV5-8, the J call TRBJ2-4; a possible D gene is TRBD1 (5 bases). The J call is in doubt because the DNA end fits TRBJ2-5 better. CDR1 is SGHTS, CDR2 YDEGEE, per germline. The CDR3 has 14 amino acids. CDR3: CASSLDYSGETQYF. CDR3 nucleotides: TGTGCCAGCAGCTTGGACTACTCAGGGGAGACCCAGTACTTC.

The chain joins TRBV5-1 to TRBJ2-3; tentative D call: TRBD1 (6 bases). Germline CDR1 reads SGHRS; CDR2 reads YFSETQ. The ends were cut back, 4 bases at V and 6 bases at J, with 27 bases in the middle. This CDR3 has 18 amino acids. DNA for the CDR3: TGCGCCAGCAGCGCCCGTGCGGGTTCAGGGGCCTCCCACGATACGCAGTATTTT. Translating gives CASSARAGSGASHDTQYF. The whole variable domain, filled in from reference TRBV5-1 and TRBJ2-3, reads KAGVTQTPRYLIKTRGQQVTLSCSPISGHRSVSWYQQTPGQGLQFLFEYFSETQRNKGNFPGRFSGRQFSNSRSEMNVSTLELGDSALYLCASSARAGSGASHDTQYFGPGTRLTVL.

This clonotype occurred a few times. V is TRBV6-1 and J is TRBJ2-7, with D possibly being TRBD1 (6 bases). V gave up 3 bases and J gave up 4 bases, with 10 bases separating them. Per the germline V gene, CDR1 is MNHNS and CDR2 is SASEGT. The CDR3 length is 13 residues. DNA for the CDR3: TGTGCCAGCAGTGAGCAGGGGTCTTACGAGCAGTACTTC. The encoded protein is CASSEQGSYEQYF.

The chain is built from TRBV7-2 and TRBJ2-5; 12 nucleotides match TRBD2. Per the germline V gene, CDR1 is SGHTA and CDR2 is FQGNSA. V was pared by 5 bases and J by 1 base, with 2 bases of the junction left unmatched. CDR3 length: 15 amino acids. The CDR3 here is CASSQTSGGQETQYF. The CDR3 DNA follows: TGTGCCAGCAGCCAGACTAGCGGGGGCCAAGAGACCCAGTACTTC.

CDR3 region: CASSQGVGNEQFF. CDR3 in DNA: TGCGCCAGCAGCCAGGGGGTGGGGAATGAGCAGTTCTTC. V gene TRBV4-1 combines with J gene TRBJ2-1; D may match TRBD1 or TRBD2 (5 bases each). This CDR3 region has 13 residues. From germline, CDR1 is MGHRA and CDR2 YSYEKL. Trimming took 3 bases from V and 7 from J, leaving 10 bases between them.

The V gene is TRBV25-1, the J gene TRBJ1-1; TRBD1 might be the D (6 bases). The V end lost 2 bases, the J end lost 2 bases, and 15 bases lay between the germline ends. This CDR3 contains 16 residues. Germline loops: CDR1 MGHDK, CDR2 SYGVNS. As DNA, the CDR3 is TGTGCCAGCAGTGAAGTTGGGTTGGGGGCAAACACTGAAGCTTTCTTT. Translation gives CASSEVGLGANTEAFF.

The chain carries TRBV29-1 and TRBJ2-1, with TRBD1 as a possible D gene (6 bases). Trimming took off 5 bases at V and 7 bases at J, with 12 bases between the two ends. The germline V gene has CDR1 SQVTM and CDR2 ANQGSEA. The CDR3 consists of 12 residues. The CDR3 DNA follows: TGCAGCGTTACGAGCGGACAGAATGAGCAGTTCTTC. It codes for CSVTSGQNEQFF.

The chain combines TRBV3-1 with TRBJ1-2; 10 nucleotides align to TRBD1. V was pared by 4 bases and J by 6 bases, with 5 bases of the junction left unmatched. CDR3 length: 14 residues. Looked up from germline, CDR1 is LGHDT and CDR2 is YNNKEL (reference sequence). The CDR3 sequence: CASSPWTGGDGYTF. CDR3 coding DNA: TGTGCCAGCAGCCCGTGGACAGGGGGTGATGGCTACACCTTC.